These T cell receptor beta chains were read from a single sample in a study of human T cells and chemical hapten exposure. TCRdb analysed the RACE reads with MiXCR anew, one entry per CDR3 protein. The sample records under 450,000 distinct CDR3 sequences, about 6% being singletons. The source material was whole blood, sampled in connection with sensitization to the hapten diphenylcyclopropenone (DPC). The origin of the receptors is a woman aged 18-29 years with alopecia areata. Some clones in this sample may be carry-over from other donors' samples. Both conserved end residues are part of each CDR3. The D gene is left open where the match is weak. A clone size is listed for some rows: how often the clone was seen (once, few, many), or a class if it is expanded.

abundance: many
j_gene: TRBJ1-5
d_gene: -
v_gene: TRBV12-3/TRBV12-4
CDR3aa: CASSKYSNQPQHF
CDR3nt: TGTGCCAGCAGTAAGTATAGCAATCAGCCCCAGCATTTT

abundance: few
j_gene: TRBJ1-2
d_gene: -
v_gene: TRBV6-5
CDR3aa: CASSYSVREGYGYTF
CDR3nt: TGTGCCAGCAGTTACTCGGTCAGGGAGGGCTATGGCTACACCTTC

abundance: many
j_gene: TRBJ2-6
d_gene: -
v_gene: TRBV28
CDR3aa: CASSLTTGSGANVLTF
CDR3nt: TGTGCCAGCAGTTTAACCACAGGGTCTGGGGCCAACGTCCTGACTTTC

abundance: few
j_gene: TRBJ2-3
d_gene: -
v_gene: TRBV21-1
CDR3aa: CASSKLAGLTDTQYF
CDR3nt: TGTGCCAGCAGCAAACTAGCGGGGCTCACAGATACGCAGTATTTT

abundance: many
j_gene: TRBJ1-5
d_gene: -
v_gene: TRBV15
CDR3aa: CATRGTEGQPQHF
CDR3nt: TGTGCCACCAGAGGAACAGAGGGTCAGCCCCAGCATTTT

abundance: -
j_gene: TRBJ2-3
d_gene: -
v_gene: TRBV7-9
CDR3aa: CASSLVNNPDTQYF
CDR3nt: TGTGCCAGCAGCTTAGTTAATAACCCGGATACGCAGTATTTT

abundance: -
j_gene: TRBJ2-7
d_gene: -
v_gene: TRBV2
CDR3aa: CASSERLSSYEQYF
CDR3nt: TGTGCCAGCAGTGAACGACTATCCTCCTACGAGCAGTACTTC

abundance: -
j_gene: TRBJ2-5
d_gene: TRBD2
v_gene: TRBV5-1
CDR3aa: CASSLAFLAEETQYF
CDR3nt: TGCGCCAGCAGCTTGGCCTTTCTAGCGGAAGAGACCCAGTACTTC

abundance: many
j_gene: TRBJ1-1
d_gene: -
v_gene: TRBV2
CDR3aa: CASSPVGAEAFF
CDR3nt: TGTGCCAGCAGTCCCGTGGGGGCTGAAGCTTTCTTT

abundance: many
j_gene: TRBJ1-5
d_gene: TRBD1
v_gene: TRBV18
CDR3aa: CASSPRQGRGNQPQHF
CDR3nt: TGTGCCAGCTCACCCAGACAGGGCAGGGGCAATCAGCCCCAGCATTTT

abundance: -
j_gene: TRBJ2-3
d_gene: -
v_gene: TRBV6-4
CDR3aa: CASSDSAGSVTDTQYF
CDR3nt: TGTGCCAGCAGTGACTCGGCGGGTTCTGTAACAGATACGCAGTATTTT

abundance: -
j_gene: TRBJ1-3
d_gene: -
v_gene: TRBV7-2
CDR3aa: CASSFSGQRFSGNTIYF
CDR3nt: TGTGCCAGCAGCTTCTCCGGACAGCGTTTCTCTGGAAACACCATATATTTT

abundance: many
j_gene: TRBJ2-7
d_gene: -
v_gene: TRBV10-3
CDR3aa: CAISGSYEQYF
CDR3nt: TGTGCCATCAGTGGCTCCTACGAGCAGTACTTC

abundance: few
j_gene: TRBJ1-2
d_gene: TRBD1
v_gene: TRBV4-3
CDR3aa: CASSQGTGQRGYTF
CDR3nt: TGCGCCAGCAGCCAAGGGACAGGGCAGCGCGGCTACACCTTC

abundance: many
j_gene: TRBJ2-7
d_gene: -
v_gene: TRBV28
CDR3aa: CASRTQASEYEQYF
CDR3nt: TGTGCCAGCAGGACACAGGCGTCAGAATACGAGCAGTACTTC

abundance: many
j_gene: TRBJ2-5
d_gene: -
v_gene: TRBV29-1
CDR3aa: CSVVPGDYQETQYF
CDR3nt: TGCAGCGTTGTCCCAGGAGACTACCAAGAGACCCAGTACTTC

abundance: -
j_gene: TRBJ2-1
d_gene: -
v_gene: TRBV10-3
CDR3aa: CATGENNEQFF
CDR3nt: TGTGCCACCGGGGAAAACAATGAGCAGTTCTTC

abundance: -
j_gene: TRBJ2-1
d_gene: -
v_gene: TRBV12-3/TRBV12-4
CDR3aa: CASSFSTDSYNEQFF
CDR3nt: TGTGCCAGCAGTTTCTCGACGGACTCCTACAATGAGCAGTTCTTC

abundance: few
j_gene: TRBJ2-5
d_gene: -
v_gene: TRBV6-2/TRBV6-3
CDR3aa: CASSRGDLVTQYF
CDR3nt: TGTGCCAGCAGTCGAGGCGACCTTGTGACCCAGTACTTC

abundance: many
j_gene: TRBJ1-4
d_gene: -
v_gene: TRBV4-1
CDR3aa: CASSLPPVRLDEKLFF
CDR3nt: TGCGCCAGCAGCCTACCACCAGTCCGGTTGGATGAAAAACTGTTTTTT

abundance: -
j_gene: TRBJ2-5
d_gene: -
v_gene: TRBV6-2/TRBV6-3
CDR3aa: CASSYIPETQYF
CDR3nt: TGTGCCAGCAGTTATATACCAGAGACCCAGTACTTC

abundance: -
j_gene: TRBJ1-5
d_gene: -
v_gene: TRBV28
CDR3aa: CASSLYRDGNQPQHF
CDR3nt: TGTGCCAGCAGTTTATACCGGGACGGCAATCAGCCCCAGCATTTT

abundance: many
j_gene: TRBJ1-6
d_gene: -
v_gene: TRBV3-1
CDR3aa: CASSQGRENSPLHF
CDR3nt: TGTGCCAGCAGCCAAGGGAGGGAGAATTCACCCCTCCACTTT

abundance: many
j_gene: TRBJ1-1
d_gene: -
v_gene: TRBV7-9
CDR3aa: CASGYGVFEMAFF
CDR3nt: TGTGCCAGCGGTTATGGGGTCTTTGAGATGGCTTTCTTT

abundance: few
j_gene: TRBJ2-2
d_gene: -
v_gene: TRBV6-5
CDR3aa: CASSFGQTNTGELFF
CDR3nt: TGTGCCAGCAGTTTCGGACAGACGAACACCGGGGAGCTGTTTTTT

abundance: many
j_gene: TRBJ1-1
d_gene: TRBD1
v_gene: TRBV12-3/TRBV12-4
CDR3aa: CASSPGDRMNTEAFF
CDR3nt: TGTGCCAGCAGTCCGGGGGACAGGATGAACACTGAAGCTTTCTTT

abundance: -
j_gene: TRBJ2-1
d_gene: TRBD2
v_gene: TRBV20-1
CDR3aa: CSARDLWTSGDYNEQFF
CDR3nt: TGCAGTGCTAGAGACCTCTGGACTAGCGGGGACTACAATGAGCAGTTCTTC

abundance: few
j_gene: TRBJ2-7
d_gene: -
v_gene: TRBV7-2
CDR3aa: CASSLGVSEQYF
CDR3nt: TGTGCCAGCAGCTTGGGGGTTTCCGAGCAGTACTTC

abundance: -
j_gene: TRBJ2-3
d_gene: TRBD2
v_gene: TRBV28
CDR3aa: CASSLWEGTSGASSTDTQYF
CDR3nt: TGTGCCAGCAGTTTATGGGAAGGGACTAGCGGGGCGTCTAGCACAGATACGCAGTATTTT

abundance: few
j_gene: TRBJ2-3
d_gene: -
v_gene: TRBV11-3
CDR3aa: CASSRGSSTDTQYF
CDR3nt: TGTGCCAGCAGCCGGGGGTCAAGCACAGATACGCAGTATTTT

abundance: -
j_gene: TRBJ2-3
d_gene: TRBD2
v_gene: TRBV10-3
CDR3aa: CAIKGSLAVSTDTQYF
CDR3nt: TGTGCCATCAAAGGTTCACTAGCGGTTAGCACAGATACGCAGTATTTT

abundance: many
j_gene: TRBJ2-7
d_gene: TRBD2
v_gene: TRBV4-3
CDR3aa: CASSQDVAGDSSYEQYF
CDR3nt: TGCGCCAGCAGCCAAGATGTGGCGGGGGATAGCTCCTACGAGCAGTACTTC

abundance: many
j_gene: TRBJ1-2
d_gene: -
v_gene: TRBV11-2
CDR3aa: CASSKNEVNYGYTF
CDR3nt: TGTGCCAGCAGCAAAAACGAGGTGAACTATGGCTACACCTTC

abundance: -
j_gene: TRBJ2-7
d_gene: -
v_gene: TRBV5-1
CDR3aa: CASGIYEQYF
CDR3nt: TGCGCCAGCGGCATCTACGAGCAGTACTTC

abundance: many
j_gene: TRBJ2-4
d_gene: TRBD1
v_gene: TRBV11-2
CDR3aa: CASSHGQAIAKNIQYF
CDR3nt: TGTGCCAGCAGCCATGGACAGGCGATAGCCAAAAACATTCAGTACTTC

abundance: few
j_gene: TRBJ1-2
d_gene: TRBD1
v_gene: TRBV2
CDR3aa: CASTGTAGDGYTF
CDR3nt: TGTGCCAGCACCGGGACAGCAGGGGATGGCTACACCTTC

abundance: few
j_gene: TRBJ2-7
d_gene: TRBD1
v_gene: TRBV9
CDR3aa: CASSVTTGGEQYF
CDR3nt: TGTGCCAGCAGCGTAACCACAGGGGGGGAGCAGTACTTC

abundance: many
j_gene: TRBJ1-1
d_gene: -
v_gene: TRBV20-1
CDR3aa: CSPYTNTEAFF
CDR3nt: TGCAGTCCCTACACGAACACTGAAGCTTTCTTT

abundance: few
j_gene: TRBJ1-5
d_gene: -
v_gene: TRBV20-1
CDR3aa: CSARATFLGSNQPQHF
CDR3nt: TGCAGTGCTAGAGCAACCTTCTTGGGGAGCAATCAGCCCCAGCATTTT

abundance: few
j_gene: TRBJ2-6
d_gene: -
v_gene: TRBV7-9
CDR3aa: CASSPRVLSGANVLTF
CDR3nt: TGTGCCAGCAGCCCGAGGGTGCTCTCTGGGGCCAACGTCCTGACTTTC

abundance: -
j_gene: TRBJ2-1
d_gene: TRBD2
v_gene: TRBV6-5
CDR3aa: CASKKSREGEQFF
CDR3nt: TGTGCCAGCAAGAAGTCCAGGGAGGGTGAGCAGTTCTTC

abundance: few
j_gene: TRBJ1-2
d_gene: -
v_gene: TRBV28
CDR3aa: CASSSPSGAYYGYTF
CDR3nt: TGTGCCAGCAGTTCCCCGTCGGGAGCCTACTATGGCTACACCTTC

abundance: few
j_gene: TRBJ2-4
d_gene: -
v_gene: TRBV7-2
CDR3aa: CASSFDRAKNIQYF
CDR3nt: TGTGCCAGCAGCTTCGACAGAGCCAAAAACATTCAGTACTTC

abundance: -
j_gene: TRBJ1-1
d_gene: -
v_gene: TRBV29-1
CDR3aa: CSVGLQENTEAFF
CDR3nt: TGCAGCGTTGGTCTTCAGGAGAACACTGAAGCTTTCTTT

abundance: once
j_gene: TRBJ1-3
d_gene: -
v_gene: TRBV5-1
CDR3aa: CASSLGQVGRNTIYF
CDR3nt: TGCGCCAGCAGCTTGGGCCAGGTCGGCAGAAACACCATATATTTT

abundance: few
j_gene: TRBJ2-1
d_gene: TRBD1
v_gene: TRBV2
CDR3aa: CASSRQGSGEQFF
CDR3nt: TGTGCCAGCAGCCGACAGGGGAGCGGCGAGCAGTTCTTC

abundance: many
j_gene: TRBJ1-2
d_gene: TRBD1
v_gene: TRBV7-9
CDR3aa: CASRPSDRASGYTF
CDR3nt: TGTGCCAGCCGCCCCTCGGACAGGGCCAGTGGCTACACCTTC

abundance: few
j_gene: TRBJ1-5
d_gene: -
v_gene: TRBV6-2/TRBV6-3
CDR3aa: CASSRYGDFSNQPQHF
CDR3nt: TGTGCCAGCAGCCGATACGGGGACTTCTCCAATCAGCCCCAGCATTTT

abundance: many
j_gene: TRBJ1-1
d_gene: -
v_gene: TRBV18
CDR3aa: CASSPLEATEAFF
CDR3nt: TGTGCCAGCTCACCACTCGAGGCTACTGAAGCTTTCTTT

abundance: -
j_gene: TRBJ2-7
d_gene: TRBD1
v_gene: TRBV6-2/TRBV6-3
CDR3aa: CASNQGAAQYF
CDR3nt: TGTGCCAGCAACCAGGGGGCAGCGCAGTACTTC

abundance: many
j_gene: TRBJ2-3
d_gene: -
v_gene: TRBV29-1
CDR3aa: CSVDPGGTDTQYF
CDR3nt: TGCAGCGTTGATCCGGGGGGCACAGATACGCAGTATTTT

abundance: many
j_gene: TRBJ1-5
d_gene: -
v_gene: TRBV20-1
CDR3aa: CSARLPFMGVDQPQHF
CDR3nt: TGCAGTGCTAGACTTCCCTTTATGGGGGTGGATCAGCCCCAGCATTTT

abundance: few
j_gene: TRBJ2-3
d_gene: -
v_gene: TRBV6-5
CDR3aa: CASTNPTDTQYF
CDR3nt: TGTGCCAGCACTAACCCCACAGATACGCAGTATTTT

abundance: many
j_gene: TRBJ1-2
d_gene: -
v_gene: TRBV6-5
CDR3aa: CASNPSSGLGYGYTF
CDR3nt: TGTGCCAGCAACCCTTCTTCAGGGCTCGGCTATGGCTACACCTTC

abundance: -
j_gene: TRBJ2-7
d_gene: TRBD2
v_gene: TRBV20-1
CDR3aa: CSARGLAGQPSYEQYF
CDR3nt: TGCAGTGCTAGAGGGCTAGCGGGCCAACCTTCCTACGAGCAGTACTTC